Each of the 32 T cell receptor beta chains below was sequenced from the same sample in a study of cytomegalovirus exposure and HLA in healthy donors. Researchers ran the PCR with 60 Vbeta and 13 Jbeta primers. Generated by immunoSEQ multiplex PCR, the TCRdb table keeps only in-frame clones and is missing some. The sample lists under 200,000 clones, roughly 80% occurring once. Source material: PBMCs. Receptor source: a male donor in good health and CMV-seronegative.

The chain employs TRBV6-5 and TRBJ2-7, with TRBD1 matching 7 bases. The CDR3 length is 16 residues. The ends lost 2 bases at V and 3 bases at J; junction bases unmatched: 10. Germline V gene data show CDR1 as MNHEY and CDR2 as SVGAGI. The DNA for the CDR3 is TGTGCCAGCAGTTACGCTCCAGGGGGTGAAATCTACGAGCAGTACTTC. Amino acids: CASSYAPGGEIYEQYF.

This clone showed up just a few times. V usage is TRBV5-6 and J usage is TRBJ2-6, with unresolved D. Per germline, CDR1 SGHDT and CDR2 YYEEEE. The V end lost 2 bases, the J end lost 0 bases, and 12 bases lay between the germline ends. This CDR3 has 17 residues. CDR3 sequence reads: CASSFDTAGSGANVLTF. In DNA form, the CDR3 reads TGTGCCAGCAGCTTCGACACCGCCGGCTCTGGGGCCAACGTCCTGACTTTC.

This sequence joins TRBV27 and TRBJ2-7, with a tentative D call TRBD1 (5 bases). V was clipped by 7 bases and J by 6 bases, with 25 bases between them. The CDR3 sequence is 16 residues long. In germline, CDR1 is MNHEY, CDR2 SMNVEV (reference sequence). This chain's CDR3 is CASMAKFVGRVGEQYF. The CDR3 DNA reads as TGTGCCAGCATGGCCAAATTTGTTGGCAGGGTTGGCGAGCAGTACTTC.

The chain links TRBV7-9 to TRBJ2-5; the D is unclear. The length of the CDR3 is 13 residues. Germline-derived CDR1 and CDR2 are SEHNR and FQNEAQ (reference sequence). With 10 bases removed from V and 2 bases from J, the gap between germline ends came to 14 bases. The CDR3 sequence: CATGSTGQETQYF. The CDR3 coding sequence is TGTGCCACCGGGTCTACCGGACAAGAGACCCAGTACTTC.

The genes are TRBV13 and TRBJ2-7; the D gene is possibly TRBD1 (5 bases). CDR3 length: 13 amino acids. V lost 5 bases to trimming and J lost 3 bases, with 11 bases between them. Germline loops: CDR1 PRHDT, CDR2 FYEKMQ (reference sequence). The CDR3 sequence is CASSRVDSYEQYF. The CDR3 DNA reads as TGTGCCAGCAGCCGTGTTGACAGCTACGAGCAGTACTTC.

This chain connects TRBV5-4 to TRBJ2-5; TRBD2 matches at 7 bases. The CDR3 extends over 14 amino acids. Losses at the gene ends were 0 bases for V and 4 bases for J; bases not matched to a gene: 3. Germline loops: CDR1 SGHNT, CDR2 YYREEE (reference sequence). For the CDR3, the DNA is TGTGCCAGCAGCTTGGGGGGGGGAGGAGAGACCCAGTACTTC. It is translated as CASSLGGGGETQYF.

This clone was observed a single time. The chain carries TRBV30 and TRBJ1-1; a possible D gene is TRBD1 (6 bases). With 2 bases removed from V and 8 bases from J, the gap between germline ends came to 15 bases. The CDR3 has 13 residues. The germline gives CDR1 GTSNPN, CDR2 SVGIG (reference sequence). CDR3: CAWSKGGGREAFF. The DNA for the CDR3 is TGTGCCTGGAGTAAGGGAGGGGGACGGGAAGCTTTCTTT.

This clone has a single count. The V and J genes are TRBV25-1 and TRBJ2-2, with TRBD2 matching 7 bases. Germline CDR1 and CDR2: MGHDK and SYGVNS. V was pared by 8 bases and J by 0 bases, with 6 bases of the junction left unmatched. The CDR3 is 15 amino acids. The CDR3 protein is CASWSGVANTGELFF. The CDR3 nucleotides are TGTGCCAGCTGGAGCGGGGTCGCGAACACCGGGGAGCTGTTTTTT.

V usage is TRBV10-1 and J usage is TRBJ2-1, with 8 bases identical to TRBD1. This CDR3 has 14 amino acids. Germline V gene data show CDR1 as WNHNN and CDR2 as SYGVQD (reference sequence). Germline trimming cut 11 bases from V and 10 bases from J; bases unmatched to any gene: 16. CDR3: CAATDRDRSWEQFF. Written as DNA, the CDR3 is TGCGCCGCAACGGACCGGGACAGGTCATGGGAGCAGTTCTTC.

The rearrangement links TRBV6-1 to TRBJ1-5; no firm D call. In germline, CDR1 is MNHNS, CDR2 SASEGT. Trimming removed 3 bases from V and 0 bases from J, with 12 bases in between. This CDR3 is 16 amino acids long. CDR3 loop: CASSDGSTYSNQPQHF. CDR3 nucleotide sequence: TGTGCCAGCAGTGACGGTAGTACCTATAGCAATCAGCCCCAGCATTTT.

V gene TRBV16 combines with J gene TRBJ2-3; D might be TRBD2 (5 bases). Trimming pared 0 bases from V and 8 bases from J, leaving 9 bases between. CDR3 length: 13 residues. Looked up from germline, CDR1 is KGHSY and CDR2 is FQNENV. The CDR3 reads CASSQSGRGTQYF. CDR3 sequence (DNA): TGTGCCAGCAGCCAATCGGGCCGGGGTACGCAGTATTTT.

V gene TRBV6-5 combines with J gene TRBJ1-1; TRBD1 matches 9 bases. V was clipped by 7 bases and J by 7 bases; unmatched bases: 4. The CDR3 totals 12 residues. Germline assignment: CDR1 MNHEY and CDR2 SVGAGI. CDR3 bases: TGTGCCAGCAAAGGGACAGGGATTGAAGCTTTCTTT. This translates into CASKGTGIEAFF.

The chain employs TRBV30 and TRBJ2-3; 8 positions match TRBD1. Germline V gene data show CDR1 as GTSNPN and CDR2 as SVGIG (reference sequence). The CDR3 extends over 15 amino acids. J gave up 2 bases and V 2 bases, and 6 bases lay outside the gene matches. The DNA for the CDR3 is TGTGCCTGGAGTCAGGGGACAGGCTACACAGATACGCAGTATTTT. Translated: CAWSQGTGYTDTQYF.

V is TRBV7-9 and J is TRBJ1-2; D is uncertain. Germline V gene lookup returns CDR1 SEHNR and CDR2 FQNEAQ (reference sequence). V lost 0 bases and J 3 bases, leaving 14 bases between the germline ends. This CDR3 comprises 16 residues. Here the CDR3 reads CASSLALAELDYGYTF. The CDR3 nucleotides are TGTGCCAGCAGCTTAGCCCTCGCTGAGTTAGACTATGGCTACACCTTC.

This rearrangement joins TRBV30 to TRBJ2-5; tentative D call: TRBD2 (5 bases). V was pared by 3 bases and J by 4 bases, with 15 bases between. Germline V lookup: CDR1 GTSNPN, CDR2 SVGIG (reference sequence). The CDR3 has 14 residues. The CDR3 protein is CAWSEGHGGETQYF. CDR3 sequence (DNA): TGTGCCTGGAGCGAGGGCCACGGCGGAGAGACCCAGTACTTC.

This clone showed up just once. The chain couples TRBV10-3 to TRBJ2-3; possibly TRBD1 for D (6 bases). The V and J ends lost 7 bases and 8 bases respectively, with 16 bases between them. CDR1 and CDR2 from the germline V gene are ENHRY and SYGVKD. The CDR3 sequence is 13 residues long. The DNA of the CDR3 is TGTGCCATCACCGGGACACTTCAGGGTACGCAGTATTTT. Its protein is CAITGTLQGTQYF.

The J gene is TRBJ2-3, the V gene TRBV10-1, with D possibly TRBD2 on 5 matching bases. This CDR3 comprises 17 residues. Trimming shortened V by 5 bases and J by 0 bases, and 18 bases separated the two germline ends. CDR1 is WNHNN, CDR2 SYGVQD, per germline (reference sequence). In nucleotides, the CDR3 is TGCGCCAGCAGTTTGGGAGCGGCGATGACTAGCACAGATACGCAGTATTTT. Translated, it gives CASSLGAAMTSTDTQYF.

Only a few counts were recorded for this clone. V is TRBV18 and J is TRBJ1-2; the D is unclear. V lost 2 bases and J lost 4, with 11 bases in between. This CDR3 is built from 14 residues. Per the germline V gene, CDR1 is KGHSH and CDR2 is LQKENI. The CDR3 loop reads CASSPSGSFYGYTF. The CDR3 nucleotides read TGTGCCAGCTCACCAAGCGGGTCGTTCTATGGCTACACCTTC.

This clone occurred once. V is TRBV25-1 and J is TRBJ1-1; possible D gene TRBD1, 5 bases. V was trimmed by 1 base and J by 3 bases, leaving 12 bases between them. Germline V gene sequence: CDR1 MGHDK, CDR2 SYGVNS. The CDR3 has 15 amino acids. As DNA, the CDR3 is TGTGCCAGCAGTGAATGGGGCACCGATGACACTGAAGCTTTCTTT. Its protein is CASSEWGTDDTEAFF. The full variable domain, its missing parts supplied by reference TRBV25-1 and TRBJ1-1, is EADIYQTPRYLVIGTGKKITLECSQTMGHDKMYWYQQDPGMELHLIHYSYGVNSTEKGDLSSESTVSRIRTEHFPLTLESARPSHTSQYLCASSEWGTDDTEAFFGQGTRLTVV.

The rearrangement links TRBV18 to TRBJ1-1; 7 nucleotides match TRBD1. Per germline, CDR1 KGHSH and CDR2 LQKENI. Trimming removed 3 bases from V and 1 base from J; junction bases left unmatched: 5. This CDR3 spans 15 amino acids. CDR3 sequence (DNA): TGTGCCAGCTCACCGGGGACAGCGGCGAACACTGAAGCTTTCTTT. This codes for CASSPGTAANTEAFF. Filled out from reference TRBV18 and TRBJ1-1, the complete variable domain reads NAGVMQNPRHLVRRRGQEARLRCSPMKGHSHVYWYRQLPEEGLKFMVYLQKENIIDESGMPKERFSAEFPKEGPSILRIQQVVRGDSAAYFCASSPGTAANTEAFFGQGTRLTVV.

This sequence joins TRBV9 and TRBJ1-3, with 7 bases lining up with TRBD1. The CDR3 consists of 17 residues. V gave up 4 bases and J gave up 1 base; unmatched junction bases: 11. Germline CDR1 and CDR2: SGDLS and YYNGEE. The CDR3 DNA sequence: TGTGCCAGCAGCTTAACGGACAGGCCCCGGTCTGGAAACACCATATATTTT. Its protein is CASSLTDRPRSGNTIYF.

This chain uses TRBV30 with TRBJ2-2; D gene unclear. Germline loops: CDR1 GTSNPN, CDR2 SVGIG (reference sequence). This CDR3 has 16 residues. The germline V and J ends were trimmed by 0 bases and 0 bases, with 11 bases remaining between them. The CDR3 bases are TGTGCCTGGAGTGTACCGTTTCCAGCGAACACCGGGGAGCTGTTTTTT. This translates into CAWSVPFPANTGELFF.

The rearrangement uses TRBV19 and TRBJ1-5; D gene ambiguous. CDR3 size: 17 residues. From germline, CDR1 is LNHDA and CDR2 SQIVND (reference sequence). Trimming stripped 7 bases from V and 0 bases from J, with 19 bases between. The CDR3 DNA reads TGTGCCAGTACCGAGCGGTCAATCGCATATAGCAATCAGCCCCAGCATTTT. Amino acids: CASTERSIAYSNQPQHF.

As DNA, the CDR3 is TGCGCCAGCAGCTTGGCGGTCACTAGCGGGGACAATGAGCAGTTCTTC. Protein: CASSLAVTSGDNEQFF. The J gene is TRBJ2-1, the V gene TRBV5-1, with TRBD2 matching over 10 bases. The germline gives CDR1 SGHRS, CDR2 YFSETQ. There are 16 residues in the CDR3. V shed 0 bases, J shed 5 bases, and the junction held 5 bases outside the gene matches. Together with reference TRBV5-1 and TRBJ2-1, the CDR3 gives the full variable domain: KAGVTQTPRYLIKTRGQQVTLSCSPISGHRSVSWYQQTPGQGLQFLFEYFSETQRNKGNFPGRFSGRQFSNSRSEMNVSTLELGDSALYLCASSLAVTSGDNEQFFGPGTRLTVL.

The CDR3 nucleotides read TGCGCCAGCAGCCCGGAAAGGGGCGCATCCTACGAGCAGTACTTC. Its protein product is CASSPERGASYEQYF. This chain connects TRBV5-1 to TRBJ2-7, with D possibly matching TRBD1 (5 bases). The germline V gene encodes CDR1 SGHRS and CDR2 YFSETQ. Trimming left V 4 bases short and J 1 base short, with 15 bases between. The CDR3 has 15 amino acids.

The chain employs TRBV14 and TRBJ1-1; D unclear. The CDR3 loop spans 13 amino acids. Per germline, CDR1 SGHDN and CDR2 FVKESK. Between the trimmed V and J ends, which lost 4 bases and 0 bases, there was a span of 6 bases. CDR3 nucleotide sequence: TGTGCCAGCAGCCCTCCCGTGAACACTGAAGCTTTCTTT. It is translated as CASSPPVNTEAFF.

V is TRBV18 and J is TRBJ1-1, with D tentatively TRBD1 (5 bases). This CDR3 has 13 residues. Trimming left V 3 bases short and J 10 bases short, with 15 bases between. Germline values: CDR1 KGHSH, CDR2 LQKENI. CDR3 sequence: CASSPQVDQGAFF. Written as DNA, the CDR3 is TGTGCCAGCTCACCTCAGGTCGACCAGGGAGCTTTCTTT.

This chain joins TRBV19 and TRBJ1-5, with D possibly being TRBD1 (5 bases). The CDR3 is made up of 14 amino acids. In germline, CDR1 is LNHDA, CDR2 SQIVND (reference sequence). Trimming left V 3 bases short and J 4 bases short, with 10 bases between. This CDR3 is CASSILGGNQPQHF. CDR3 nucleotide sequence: TGTGCCAGTAGTATTCTCGGGGGGAATCAGCCCCAGCATTTT. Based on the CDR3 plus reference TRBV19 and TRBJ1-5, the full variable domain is DGGITQSPKYLFRKEGQNVTLSCEQNLNHDAMYWYRQDPGQGLRLIYYSQIVNDFQKGDIAEGYSVSREKKESFPLTVTSAQKNPTAFYLCASSILGGNQPQHFGDGTRLSIL.

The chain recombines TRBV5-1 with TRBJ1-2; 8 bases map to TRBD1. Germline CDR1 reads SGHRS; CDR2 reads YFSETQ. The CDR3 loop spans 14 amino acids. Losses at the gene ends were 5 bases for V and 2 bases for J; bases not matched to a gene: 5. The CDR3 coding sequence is TGCGCCAGCAGATGGGACAGGTCCAACTATGGCTACACCTTC. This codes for CASRWDRSNYGYTF.

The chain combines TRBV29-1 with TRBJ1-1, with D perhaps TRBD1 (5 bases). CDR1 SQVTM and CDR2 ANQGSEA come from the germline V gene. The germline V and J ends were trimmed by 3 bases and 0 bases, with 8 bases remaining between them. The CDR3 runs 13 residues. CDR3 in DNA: TGCAGCGTTGATGACAGACTGAACACTGAAGCTTTCTTT. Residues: CSVDDRLNTEAFF. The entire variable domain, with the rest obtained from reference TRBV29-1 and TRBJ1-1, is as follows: SAVISQKPSRDICQRGTSLTIQCQVDSQVTMMFWYRQQPGQSLTLIATANQGSEATYESGFVIDKFPISRPNLTFSTLTVSNMSPEDSSIYLCSVDDRLNTEAFFGQGTRLTVV.

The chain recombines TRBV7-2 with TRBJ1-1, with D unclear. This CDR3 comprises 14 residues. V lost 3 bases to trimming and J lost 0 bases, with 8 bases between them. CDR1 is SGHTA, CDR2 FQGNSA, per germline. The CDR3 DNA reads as TGTGCCAGCAGCTTGGGCCCGATGAACACTGAAGCTTTCTTT. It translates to CASSLGPMNTEAFF.

The CDR3 nucleotides are TGTGCCATCAGTGATCCCGTGCCGACAGGGGGCCGAAATGAGCAGTTCTTC. Translating gives CAISDPVPTGGRNEQFF. The chain joins TRBV10-3 to TRBJ2-1, with 10 bases aligning to TRBD1. CDR3 size: 17 residues. V shed 3 bases, J shed 7 bases, and the junction held 12 bases outside the gene matches. CDR1 and CDR2 (germline): ENHRY, SYGVKD.